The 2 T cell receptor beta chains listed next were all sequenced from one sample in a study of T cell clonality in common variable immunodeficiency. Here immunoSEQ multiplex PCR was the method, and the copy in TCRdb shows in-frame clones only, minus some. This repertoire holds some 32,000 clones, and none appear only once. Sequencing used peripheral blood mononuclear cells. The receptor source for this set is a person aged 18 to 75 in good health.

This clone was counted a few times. The CDR3 region is CASSQTPQGTAGELFF. The DNA read from the CDR3 is TGCGCCAGCAGCCAGACGCCCCAGGGGACCGCCGGGGAG. The chain links TRBV5-1 to TRBJ2-2; tentatively, D is TRBD1 (6 bases). The read terminates 3 residues before the CDR3 end, so the remaining end is supplied by the germline J gene. This CDR3 is 16 amino acids long. Germline V gene lookup returns CDR1 SGHRS and CDR2 YFSETQ. Trimming removed 4 bases from V and 6 bases from J, with 19 bases in between.

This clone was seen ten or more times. Incomplete CDR3 DNA: TGCGCCAGCAGTGAGTCTCTAGAAGGGACC. This gives the protein CASSESLEGT. The entire CDR3 is CASSESLEGTQYF. The V and J genes are TRBV10-1 and TRBJ2-5, with D unresolved. The read terminates 3 residues ahead of where the CDR3 ends, so the germline J gene completes it. Deletions cut 0 bases from V and 7 bases from J, with 9 bases between. Germline lookup yields CDR1 WNHNN and CDR2 SYGVQD (reference sequence). The CDR3 length is 13 residues.